This TCR beta chain was sequenced during a study of tumor T cells in aggressive B-cell lymphoma. Trimming removed 6 bases from V and 5 bases from J; junction bases left unmatched: 8. The CDR3 runs 15 residues. In germline, CDR1 is MNHEY, CDR2 SMNVEV (reference sequence). The method was immunoSEQ multiplex PCR; TCRdb's version includes in-frame clones alone and lacks a portion of them. The sample consists of 2,000 to 2,500 clones, approximately 86% of them appearing once. The sequenced material came from tumor tissue. The sequence came from an adult with diffuse large B cell lymphoma. The chain joins TRBV27 to TRBJ2-1; TRBD1 agrees at 9 bases. CDR3 protein: CASRHPDRGDNEQFF. In DNA, the CDR3 is TGTGCCAGCAGACACCCGGACAGGGGAGACAATGAGCAGTTCTTC.